This entry lists 22 T cell receptor beta chains sequenced from one sample in a study of blood T cell repertoires in COVID-19 (dated by TCRdb to the early 2020s). The receptor library was made with the immunoSEQ multiplex PCR assay. In TCRdb, the immuneACCESS table is reduced to in-frame sequences with V and J assigned. These tables do not hold every clone; where another copy was compared, an unresolved V gene accounts for under half, and the others remain unexplained. Here the sample has 100,000 to 150,000 clones; roughly 87% occur a single time. The ten largest clones take up more than 20% of the sample. Sequenced: peripheral blood. These receptor sequences come from a woman older than 75 with acute or convalescent COVID-19.

The genes are TRBV20-1 and TRBJ2-1; D gene unclear. Per the germline V gene, CDR1 is DFQATT and CDR2 is SNEGSKA (reference sequence). Between the trimmed V and J ends, which lost 6 bases and 8 bases, there was a span of 11 bases. This CDR3 spans 11 amino acids. In DNA form, the CDR3 reads TGCAGTGCCGCGACCCGGGATGAGCAGTTCTTC. This translates into CSAATRDEQFF.

The CDR3 reads CASSQRQGLGGYTF. For the CDR3, the DNA is TGTGCCAGCAGCCAACGTCAGGGGCTCGGGGGCTACACCTTC. The rearrangement links TRBV14 to TRBJ1-2, with D possibly being TRBD1 (6 bases). This CDR3 is 14 amino acids long. The V gene's germline CDR1 is SGHDN and CDR2 FVKESK. With 2 bases removed from V and 8 bases from J, the gap between germline ends came to 15 bases.

The chain combines TRBV6-4 with TRBJ2-5, with TRBD1 as a possible D gene (6 bases). This CDR3 spans 15 amino acids. V lost 0 bases, J lost 2 bases, and 10 bases lay in between. Germline V CDR1 and CDR2: MRHNA, SNTAGT. CDR3 DNA sequence: TGTGCCAGCAGTGACTCGGGCAGGGGACAAGAGACCCAGTACTTC. As protein: CASSDSGRGQETQYF.

This clone was counted a few times. At one of its ends the junction is not consistent with the germline gene, which may arise from a read error. The rearrangement uses TRBV7-2 and TRBJ1-6, with D uncertain. This CDR3 has 15 residues. Germline assignment: CDR1 SGHTA and CDR2 FQGNSA. The chain's CDR3 is CASSLEPSSNSPLHF. DNA of the CDR3: TGTGCCAGCAGCTTAGAGCCGTCCTCTAATTCACCCCTCCACTTT.

This clone was seen only a few times. Other DNA sequences in this specimen translate into the identical CDR3. This chain joins TRBV5-1 and TRBJ1-6, with D hard to call. The V gene's germline CDR1 is SGHRS and CDR2 YFSETQ. Trimming took 1 base from V and 8 from J, leaving 7 bases between them. The CDR3 covers 13 residues. CDR3 sequence: CASSLKLDSPLHF. As DNA, the CDR3 is TGCGCCAGCAGCTTGAAACTAGATTCACCCCTCCACTTT.

CDR3 nucleotides: TGCGCCAGCAGCCAAGATTGGGCCAGGGTCAATCAGCCCCAGCATTTT. It encodes CASSQDWARVNQPQHF. V and J are TRBV4-3 and TRBJ1-5, with D possibly matching TRBD1 (5 bases). The CDR3 runs 16 residues. Trimming stripped 0 bases from V and 3 bases from J, with 12 bases between. Germline loops: CDR1 LGHNA, CDR2 YSLEER.

This sequence joins TRBV6-5 and TRBJ1-6; unclear D gene. The CDR3 length is 15 residues. With 4 bases removed from V and 9 bases from J, the gap between germline ends came to 16 bases. From germline, CDR1 is MNHEY and CDR2 SVGAGI. The CDR3 coding sequence is TGTGCCAGCAGTTCGGGAAGGGTGCGAATTTCACCCCTCCACTTT. As protein: CASSSGRVRISPLHF.

The chain couples TRBV9 to TRBJ1-2, with D tentatively TRBD1 (5 bases). CDR1 SGDLS and CDR2 YYNGEE come from the germline V gene. V dropped 3 bases and J dropped 0 bases, with 15 bases sitting between them. This CDR3 is 16 amino acids long. CDR3 region: CASSGGTRGTNYGYTF. CDR3 sequence (DNA): TGTGCCAGCAGCGGGGGGACTAGGGGAACTAACTATGGCTACACCTTC.

This clone was recorded only once. The chain employs TRBV29-1 and TRBJ1-1; D not certain. Germline V gene data show CDR1 as SQVTM and CDR2 as ANQGSEA. V lost 7 bases, J lost 1 base, and 13 bases lay in between. The CDR3 is 13 amino acids. The CDR3 bases are TGCAGCGGTACAATACGACAGAACACTGAAGCTTTCTTT. Translated, it gives CSGTIRQNTEAFF.

V gene TRBV6-5 combines with J gene TRBJ1-2; the D gene is possibly TRBD1 (6 bases). CDR1 and CDR2 from the germline V gene are MNHEY and SVGAGI. The CDR3 consists of 13 residues. Trimming took off 6 bases at V and 8 bases at J, with 16 bases between the two ends. DNA of the CDR3: TGTGCCAGCAGGCCTTGGGCAGGGGTAGGCTACACCTTC. This sequence encodes CASRPWAGVGYTF.

V usage is TRBV7-2 and J usage is TRBJ2-7; D gene uncertain. Germline V CDR1 and CDR2: SGHTA, FQGNSA. V was cut by 5 bases and J by 2 bases, with 10 bases left in between. CDR3 length: 13 amino acids. The CDR3 spells CASSISAAYEQYV. DNA for the CDR3: TGTGCCAGCAGCATCTCCGCAGCCTACGAGCAGTACGTC.

The chain carries TRBV7-3 and TRBJ2-3, with TRBD1 matching 8 bases. CDR1 is SGHTA and CDR2 is FQGTGA in the germline V gene. The CDR3 covers 14 residues. V dropped 2 bases and J dropped 15; count of bases not matched to a gene: 13. The CDR3 DNA follows: TGTGCCAGCAGCTTATCTCGGGTACAGGGGGAAAAATATTTT. Protein: CASSLSRVQGEKYF. Filled out from reference TRBV7-3 and TRBJ2-3, the complete variable domain reads GAGVSQTPSNKVTEKGKYVELRCDPISGHTALYWYRQSLGQGPEFLIYFQGTGAADDSGLPNDRFFAVRPEGSVSTLKIQRTERGDSAVYLCASSLSRVQGEKYFGPGTRLTVL.

The chain uses TRBV18 and TRBJ1-5, with D unclear. Germline V lookup: CDR1 KGHSH, CDR2 LQKENI. V was trimmed by 6 bases and J by 5 bases, leaving 11 bases between them. The CDR3 sequence is 13 residues long. The DNA for the CDR3 is TGTGCCAGCTCGCTGAGCGGGGATCAGCCCCAGCATTTT. The encoded protein is CASSLSGDQPQHF.

This chain joins TRBV6-5 and TRBJ2-4, with 12 bases aligning to TRBD2. The CDR3 runs to 16 residues. The J segment lost 7 bases and the V segment lost 0 bases, leaving 4 bases of the junction unmatched. Germline V lookup: CDR1 MNHEY, CDR2 SVGAGI. Here the CDR3 reads CASSYSLAGGLNIQYF. For the CDR3, the DNA is TGTGCCAGCAGTTACTCCCTAGCGGGGGGGCTCAACATTCAGTACTTC.

The chain couples TRBV7-2 to TRBJ2-7, with TRBD1 identical over 9 bases. The CDR3 is 13 amino acids. Germline CDR1 is SGHTA and CDR2 is FQGNSA. Trimming took 5 bases from V and 6 from J; bases not matched to a gene: 5. DNA of the CDR3: TGTGCCAGCAGCCGGGGACAGGGTGGCGAGCAGTACGTC. Translated: CASSRGQGGEQYV.

The rearrangement joins TRBV27 to TRBJ2-1; 7 bases agree with TRBD2. The CDR3 length is 16 residues. The V and J ends lost 1 base and 2 bases, in that order; junction bases with no gene match: 5. CDR1 MNHEY and CDR2 SMNVEV come from the germline V gene (reference sequence). As DNA, the CDR3 is TGTGCCAGCAGTTTATTAGGCCTAGCGGCCTACAATGAGCAGTTCTTC. The encoded protein is CASSLLGLAAYNEQFF.

A remark on this clone: This same CDR3 is encoded by further DNA sequences in the sample. The chain carries TRBV28 and TRBJ2-4, with D possibly TRBD2 on 5 matching bases. Germline CDR1 MDHEN, CDR2 SYDVKM. V was trimmed by 6 bases and J by 0 bases, leaving 9 bases between them. CDR3 length: 14 amino acids. The CDR3 nucleotides are TGTGCCAGCAGCCTCGGGGTAGCCAAAAACATTCAGTACTTC. Residues: CASSLGVAKNIQYF.

This chain links TRBV10-3 with TRBJ2-7; 7 nucleotides line up with TRBD1. Germline trimming cut 7 bases from V and 5 bases from J; bases unmatched to any gene: 8. Germline V gene sequence: CDR1 ENHRY, CDR2 SYGVKD. This CDR3 has 13 residues. The CDR3 loop reads CAIKTGVGNEQYF. CDR3 nucleotides: TGTGCCATCAAAACAGGGGTGGGAAACGAGCAGTACTTC.

This clone has only a few counts. The chain uses TRBV5-1 and TRBJ2-5; 11 positions match TRBD2. Germline V gene lookup returns CDR1 SGHRS and CDR2 YFSETQ. This CDR3 spans 16 amino acids. The V segment lost 0 bases and the J segment 3 bases; nucleotides outside the gene matches: 4. The CDR3, as DNA: TGCGCCAGCAGCTTGGGGGGACTAGCGGTAAAAGAGACCCAGTACTTC. As protein: CASSLGGLAVKETQYF.

This clone was seen only a few times. CDR3 nucleotides: TGTGCCAGTAGTTTTCTTGCCGGGACAGTTGGCAATCAGCCCCAGCATTTT. It codes for CASSFLAGTVGNQPQHF. The chain couples TRBV19 to TRBJ1-5; 7 bases line up with TRBD1. V dropped 5 bases and J dropped 2; count of bases not matched to a gene: 12. Germline V lookup: CDR1 LNHDA, CDR2 SQIVND (reference sequence). The CDR3 spans 17 residues.

The rearrangement uses TRBV6-5 and TRBJ2-7, with D possibly matching TRBD2 (5 bases). Trimming left V 5 bases short and J 5 bases short, with 13 bases between. The CDR3 runs to 13 residues. CDR1 and CDR2 (germline): MNHEY, SVGAGI. The CDR3 bases are TGTGCCAGCAGTCAATCCCTAGCCGACGAGCAGTACGTC. Translation gives CASSQSLADEQYV.

This chain joins TRBV29-1 and TRBJ2-5; possible D gene TRBD2, 5 bases. Per germline, CDR1 SQVTM and CDR2 ANQGSEA. This CDR3 contains 14 residues. The ends were cut back, 6 bases at V and 2 bases at J, with 16 bases in the middle. The CDR3, as DNA: TGCAGCGTATTCCTCGGGGTGGGACAAGAGACCCAGTACTTC. Its translation is CSVFLGVGQETQYF.